Presented here are 2 T cell receptor beta chains from one specimen sequenced in a study of cytomegalovirus exposure and HLA in healthy donors. PCR was performed using 60 Vbeta and 13 Jbeta primers. Produced via immunoSEQ multiplex PCR; TCRdb's table is partial and in-frame only. The repertoire holds about 180,000 clones, with more than 80% as singletons. Sequencing input: PBMCs. Source of these receptors: a woman between 18 and 29 years old in good health and CMV-seropositive.

The chain employs TRBV19 and TRBJ2-2; weak D call: TRBD2 (5 bases). V lost 3 bases and J 3 bases, leaving 14 bases between the germline ends. The CDR3 consists of 16 residues. Germline values: CDR1 LNHDA, CDR2 SQIVND (reference sequence). CDR3 bases: TGTGCCAGTAGTATCCTCCGGATGGAGGACACCGGGGAGCTGTTTTTT. As protein: CASSILRMEDTGELFF. Looking up the rest from reference TRBV19 and TRBJ2-2 gives the full variable domain: DGGITQSPKYLFRKEGQNVTLSCEQNLNHDAMYWYRQDPGQGLRLIYYSQIVNDFQKGDIAEGYSVSREKKESFPLTVTSAQKNPTAFYLCASSILRMEDTGELFFGEGSRLTVL.

CDR3 coding DNA: TGTGCCAGCAGCTTGGGGACAGGAAGCAATCAGCCCCAGCATTTT. Its translation: CASSLGTGSNQPQHF. V gene TRBV5-6 combines with J gene TRBJ1-5, with 7 bases aligning to TRBD1. V trimming: 0 bases; J trimming: 1 base; junction bases outside the gene matches: 1. Germline-derived CDR1 and CDR2 are SGHDT and YYEEEE. The CDR3 sequence is 15 residues long.